The present T cell receptor (beta chain) was sequenced within a study of blood T cell repertoires in COVID-19. The CDR3 is 15 amino acids. V shed 6 bases and J 1 base; nucleotides not matched to a gene: 7. Germline assignment: CDR1 MDHEN and CDR2 SYDVKM. Profiled with immunoSEQ multiplex PCR; TCRdb holds only in-frame clones, not every one. The table has over 200,000 clones, about 86% seen once; the top ten hold 8.2%. This clonotype was obtained from a woman aged 45-59 years with acute or convalescent COVID-19. Source material: peripheral blood. This chain links TRBV28 with TRBJ1-1; 8 nucleotides match TRBD1. The CDR3: CASRLTGAGNTEAFF. The CDR3 coding sequence is TGTGCCAGCAGGCTGACAGGGGCGGGGAACACTGAAGCTTTCTTT.